This T cell receptor beta chain was documented in a study of shared clonotypes between healthy human individuals. Deletions cut 5 bases from V and 3 bases from J, with 13 bases between. Germline V gives CDR1 SGHVS, CDR2 FQNEAQ. The CDR3 is 15 amino acids. Sequencing was at deep level. Genomic DNA of each subset was evenly split across several immunoSEQ plates. Ten immunoSEQ deep assay plates were used to sequence unsorted PBMC DNA. Using immunoSEQ multiplex PCR, the repertoire was profiled, and TCRdb retains in-frame clones only, with some absent. The table shows about 600,000 clones, with around three quarters occurring only once. Genomic DNA from unsorted samples was obtained from 70 million to 95 million PBMCs (per sample).

This sequence joins TRBV7-8 and TRBJ2-2, with D uncertain. This receptor was identified in a woman in her thirties or forties in good health. Some clones in this sample may be carry-over from other donors' samples. The sequenced sample was PBMCs. CDR3 in amino acids: CASSRTPQDTGELFF. The CDR3 nucleotides read TGTGCCAGCAGCCGAACACCCCAGGACACCGGGGAGCTGTTTTTT.